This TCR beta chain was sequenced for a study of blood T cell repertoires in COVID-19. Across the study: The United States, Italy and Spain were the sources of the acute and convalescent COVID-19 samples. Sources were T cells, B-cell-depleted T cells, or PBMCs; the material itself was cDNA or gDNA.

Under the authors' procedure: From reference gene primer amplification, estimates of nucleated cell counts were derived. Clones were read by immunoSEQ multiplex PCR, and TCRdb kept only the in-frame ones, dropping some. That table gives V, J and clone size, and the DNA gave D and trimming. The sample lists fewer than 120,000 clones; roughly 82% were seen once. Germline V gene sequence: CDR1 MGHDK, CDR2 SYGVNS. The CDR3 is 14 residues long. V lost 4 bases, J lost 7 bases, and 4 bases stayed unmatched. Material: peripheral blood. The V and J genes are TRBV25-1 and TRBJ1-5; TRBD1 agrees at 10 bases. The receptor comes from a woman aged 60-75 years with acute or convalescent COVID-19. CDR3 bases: TGTGCCAGCAGTGGACAGGGGGCAAGACAGCCCCAGCATTTT. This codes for CASSGQGARQPQHF. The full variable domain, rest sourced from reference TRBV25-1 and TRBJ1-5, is EADIYQTPRYLVIGTGKKITLECSQTMGHDKMYWYQQDPGMELHLIHYSYGVNSTEKGDLSSESTVSRIRTEHFPLTLESARPSHTSQYLCASSGQGARQPQHFGDGTRLSIL.